This T cell receptor beta chain came from a study of Siglec-9 on CD8 T cells in melanoma. Some clones are missing from TCRdb's copy, which holds only in-frame ones; the method was immunoSEQ multiplex PCR. This sample has almost 30,000 clones, with 80% found just once. Study-wide results and limits: In melanoma tumors, a Siglec-9-marked effector memory CD8+ subset reportedly appeared to accumulate.

V was shortened by 5 bases and J by 7 bases, with 9 bases between the two germline ends. The CDR3 contains 13 residues. Germline CDR1 reads MNHNY; CDR2 reads SVGAGI (reference sequence). Turning to this clone: What it binds is unknown.

Sequencing was done on a sample of Siglec-9- CD8+ T cells sorted from blood. The chain carries TRBV6-6 and TRBJ1-6; tentatively, D is TRBD1 (5 bases). This TCR was recovered from a human donor in good health. The CDR3 sequence: CASSTDSNSPLHF. The CDR3 DNA is TGTGCCAGCAGTACCGACAGCAATTCACCCCTCCACTTT.